This TCR beta chain originates from a study of identical twins (dated by TCRdb to the mid-2010s). With respect to the entire study: To test whether fetal clonotypes persist, this study deep-sequenced TCR alpha and beta repertoires from monozygotic twins, from unrelated adults of various ages, and from cord blood. Replicate twin experiments were performed at different times using different library preparation protocols to rule out contamination. Broader findings and caveats from the paper: Compared with coincidental sharing between unrelated individuals, an excess of low generation-probability sequences was observed among out-of-frame TCR alpha sequences shared between twins. Abundant cord blood beta clonotypes had fewer insertions, young adult naive repertoires showed a similar but weaker trend, and memory repertoires showed no such trend. Because the same donors could not be followed over many years, the conclusions relied on cross-sectional statistical analysis. Recombination models systematically underestimated out-of-frame TCR alpha sharing in monozygotic twins but agreed with sharing between unrelated individuals. A weaker excess of twin sharing was found in beta out-of-frame sequences because the signal-to-noise ratio was lowered by fewer shared sequences. Invariant T cells such as MAIT and iNKT could partly confound zero-insertion analyses, although diverse VJ usage argued against such confounding for most clonotypes.

In this sample, this clonotype turned up many times. Its antigen is unknown. Per-nucleotide qualities are absent, and no much larger clonotype sits a single base away. CDR1 is given as SEHNR and CDR2 as FQNEAQ, both from the germline V gene (reference sequence). The V end gives up 2 bases and the J end 7 bases, leaving 5 bases in the junction not matched to a gene. Reading from cysteine to phenylalanine, the CDR3 counts 15 amino acids. Only the CDR3 DNA stays, 45 bases, in frame from base 1. Every donor in the study was a healthy Caucasian. Three pairs of female monozygotic twins, all aged 18 to 29 years, made up the twin cohort. RNA for TCR libraries was isolated from peripheral blood mononuclear cells. The library was built by means of 5' RACE. The sequencer was an Illumina HiSeq 2000. Template switching added a universal primer binding site, and the final cDNA carried a unique molecular identifier that allowed TCR cDNA molecules to be counted accurately. Specific primers in the conserved constant-segment region were used to synthesize first-strand cDNA for TCR alpha and beta chains. To control for contamination, every cDNA library carried two barcodes: a SMART-Mk sample barcode plus Illumina barcodes. TruSeq adapter sequences, together with Illumina sample barcodes, were added in two successive PCR steps. TCR alpha and beta cDNA libraries were sequenced on the Illumina HiSeq platform with custom primers. As for the authors' bioinformatics: Raw reads were processed with MiGEC to extract unique molecular identifiers, and MiXCR was used to determine CDR3 positions. Recombination models were inferred per individual with the repgenHMM and IGoR tools using an EM algorithm. The analysis of shared clonotypes was done with the tcR package in R, with sharing normalized by the product of cloneset sizes. To study raw recombination without the effects of thymic and clonal selection, out-of-frame nonproductive sequences were analyzed. TCRdb passed the public sequencing reads through fastp at Q25 and MiXCR, retaining productive beta sequences. Rows are unified per CDR3 protein, each entry keeping the most common DNA and genes. The V and J calls and clone size come from TCRdb's table, not from the authors' own analysis. The sample contains about 570,000 distinct CDR3 sequences, roughly 9.9% of them found a single time. The top ten hold 2.5% to 3% of the sample.

These data were likewise used in another study, on yellow fever vaccine responses in identical twins. That second report states: According to the authors, the vaccine-induced T cell response in identical twins seemed to be partly convergent and partly specific to each individual. The study precisely tracked vaccine-responding T cell clones in identical twins.

The sequence links TRBV7-9 to TRBJ2-1; the central 10 bases match TRBD2. The receptor comes from a woman younger than 35 in good health. The sequenced sample consisted of PBMCs. This receptor carries the CDR3 CASSLSGRARNEQFF. The DNA sequence is TGTGCCAGCAGCTTAAGCGGGAGGGCCAGAAATGAGCAGTTCTTC.